This record looks at one T cell receptor beta chain sequence and its context. The PCR ran on 60 Vbeta and 13 Jbeta primers. TCRdb's table, derived via immunoSEQ multiplex PCR, lists solely in-frame clones and lacks some. The sample has around 70,000 clones. This CDR3 is built from 13 residues. V lost 4 bases and J lost 1, with 10 bases in between. In germline, CDR1 is SQVTM, CDR2 ANQGSEA. The data are from a study of cytomegalovirus exposure and HLA in healthy donors. The V and J genes are TRBV29-1 and TRBJ2-5, with D hard to call. The sequenced sample was PBMCs. The receptor was isolated from a female donor in good health and CMV-seropositive. The CDR3, as DNA: TGCAGCGTTGGGTGGGCAGTCCAAGAGACCCAGTACTTC. Encoded protein: CSVGWAVQETQYF.